Only one count was recorded for the clone carrying this T cell receptor (beta chain). The sample originates from a study of immune evolution from preneoplasia to lung adenocarcinoma. Only in-frame clones appear in the TCRdb table, and some are missing; sequencing was by immunoSEQ multiplex PCR. The sample carries around 5,400 clones, 55% to 70% recorded once. The receptor was isolated from a person at least 80 years old with lung adenocarcinoma. The sample comprised FFPE adjacent normal lung tissue.

The CDR3 DNA reads as TGTGCCAGCATCAAAACCGGGACAGCGAACACCGGGGAGCTGTTTTTT. Amino acid sequence: CASIKTGTANTGELFF. This chain joins TRBV11-2 and TRBJ2-2; 7 nucleotides agree with TRBD1. CDR1 is SGHAT, CDR2 FQNNGV, per germline. The CDR3 covers 16 residues. Trimming took 7 bases from V and 0 from J; bases not matched to a gene: 8.